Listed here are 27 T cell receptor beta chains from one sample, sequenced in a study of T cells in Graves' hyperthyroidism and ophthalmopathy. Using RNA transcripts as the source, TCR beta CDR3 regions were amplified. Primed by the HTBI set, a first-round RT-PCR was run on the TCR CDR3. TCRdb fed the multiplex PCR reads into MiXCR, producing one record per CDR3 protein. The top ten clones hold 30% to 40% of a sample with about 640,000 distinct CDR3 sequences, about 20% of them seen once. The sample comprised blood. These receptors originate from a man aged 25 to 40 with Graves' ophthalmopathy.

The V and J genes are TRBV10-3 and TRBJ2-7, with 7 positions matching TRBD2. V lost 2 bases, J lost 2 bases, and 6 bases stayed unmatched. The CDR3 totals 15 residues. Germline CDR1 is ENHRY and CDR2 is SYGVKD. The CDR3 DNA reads TGTGCCATCAGTGAGAGGTGGGAGGGGCCCTACGAGCAGTACTTC. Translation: CAISERWEGPYEQYF.

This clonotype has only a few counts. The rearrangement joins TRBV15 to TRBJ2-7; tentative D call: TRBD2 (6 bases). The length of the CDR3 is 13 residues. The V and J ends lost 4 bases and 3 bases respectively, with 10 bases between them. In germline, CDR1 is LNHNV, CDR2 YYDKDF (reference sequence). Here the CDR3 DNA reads TGTGCCACCAGCATTCTGGGGGGCTACGAGCAGTACTTC. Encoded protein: CATSILGGYEQYF.

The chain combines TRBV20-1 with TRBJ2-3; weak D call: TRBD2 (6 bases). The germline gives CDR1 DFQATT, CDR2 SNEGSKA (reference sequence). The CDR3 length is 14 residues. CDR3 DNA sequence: TGCAGCCCGAAAAGGGGAGGTCCCGCAGATACGCAGTATTTT. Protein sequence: CSPKRGGPADTQYF.

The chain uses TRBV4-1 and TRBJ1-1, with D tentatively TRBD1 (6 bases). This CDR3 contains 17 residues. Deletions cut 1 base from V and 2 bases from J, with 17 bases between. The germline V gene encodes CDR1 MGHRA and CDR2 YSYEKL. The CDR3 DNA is TGCGCCAGCAGCCAAGGTCCCGGTGGGGGGGCAAACACTGAAGCTTTCTTT. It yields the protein CASSQGPGGGANTEAFF.

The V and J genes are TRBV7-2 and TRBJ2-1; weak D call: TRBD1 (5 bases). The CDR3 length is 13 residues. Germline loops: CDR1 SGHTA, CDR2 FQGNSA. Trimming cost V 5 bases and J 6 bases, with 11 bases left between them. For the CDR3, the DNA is TGTGCCAGCAGCCAGGGTTGGAGCAATGAGCAGTTCTTC. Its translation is CASSQGWSNEQFF.

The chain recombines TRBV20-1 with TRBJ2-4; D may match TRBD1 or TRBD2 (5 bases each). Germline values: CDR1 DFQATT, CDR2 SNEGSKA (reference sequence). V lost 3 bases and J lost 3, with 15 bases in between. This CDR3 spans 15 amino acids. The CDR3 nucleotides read TGCAGTGCTAGTGAAAGAGGGGATGGCAAAAACATTCAGTACTTC. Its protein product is CSASERGDGKNIQYF.

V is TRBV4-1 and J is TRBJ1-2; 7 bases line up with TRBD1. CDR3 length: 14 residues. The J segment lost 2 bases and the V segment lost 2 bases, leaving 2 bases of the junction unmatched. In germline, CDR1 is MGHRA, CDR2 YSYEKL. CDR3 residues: CASSQQTGNYGYTF. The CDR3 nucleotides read TGCGCCAGCAGCCAACAGACAGGGAACTATGGCTACACCTTC.

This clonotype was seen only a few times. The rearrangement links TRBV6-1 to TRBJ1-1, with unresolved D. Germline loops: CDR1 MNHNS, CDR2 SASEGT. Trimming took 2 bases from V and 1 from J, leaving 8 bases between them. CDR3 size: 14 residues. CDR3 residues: CASSELVGNTEAFF. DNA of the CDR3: TGTGCCAGCAGTGAATTGGTAGGGAACACTGAAGCTTTCTTT.

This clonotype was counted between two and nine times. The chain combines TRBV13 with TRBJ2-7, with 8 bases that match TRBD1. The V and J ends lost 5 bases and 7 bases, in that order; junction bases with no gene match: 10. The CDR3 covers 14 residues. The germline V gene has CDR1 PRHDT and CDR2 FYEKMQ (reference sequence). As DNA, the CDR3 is TGTGCCAGCAGCCTCAAGACAGGGGTGGGGGAGCAGTACTTC. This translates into CASSLKTGVGEQYF.

Here the CDR3 DNA reads TGTGCCAGCAGTTTAAAGGCAGAACTTAGCACAGATACGCAGTATTTT. Translation: CASSLKAELSTDTQYF. J is TRBJ2-3 and V is TRBV27; D gene uncertain. The V end was cut by 2 bases, the J end by 0 bases, with 12 bases between. The germline V gene has CDR1 MNHEY and CDR2 SMNVEV (reference sequence). The CDR3 consists of 16 residues.

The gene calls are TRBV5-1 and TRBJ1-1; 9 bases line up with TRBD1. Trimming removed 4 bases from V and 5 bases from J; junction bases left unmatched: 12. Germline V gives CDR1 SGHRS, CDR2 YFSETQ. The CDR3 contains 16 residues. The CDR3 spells CASSLRPGQGGTEAFF. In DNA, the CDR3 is TGCGCCAGCAGCCTCCGGCCGGGACAGGGAGGTACTGAAGCTTTCTTT. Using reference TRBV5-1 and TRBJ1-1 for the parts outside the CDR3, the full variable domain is KAGVTQTPRYLIKTRGQQVTLSCSPISGHRSVSWYQQTPGQGLQFLFEYFSETQRNKGNFPGRFSGRQFSNSRSEMNVSTLELGDSALYLCASSLRPGQGGTEAFFGQGTRLTVV.

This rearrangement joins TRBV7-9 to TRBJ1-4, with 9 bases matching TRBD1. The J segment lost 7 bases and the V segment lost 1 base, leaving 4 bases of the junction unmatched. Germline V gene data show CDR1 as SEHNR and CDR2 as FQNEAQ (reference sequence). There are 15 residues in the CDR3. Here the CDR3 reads CASSLGGQGGEKLFF. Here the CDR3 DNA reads TGTGCCAGCAGCTTAGGGGGACAGGGAGGTGAAAAACTGTTTTTT.

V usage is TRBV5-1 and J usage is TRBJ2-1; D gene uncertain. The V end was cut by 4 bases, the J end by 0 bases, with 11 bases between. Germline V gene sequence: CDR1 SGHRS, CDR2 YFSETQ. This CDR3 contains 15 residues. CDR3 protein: CASSPDWGSYNEQFF. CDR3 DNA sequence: TGCGCCAGCAGCCCAGACTGGGGCTCCTACAATGAGCAGTTCTTC. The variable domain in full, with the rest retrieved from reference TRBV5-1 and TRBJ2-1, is KAGVTQTPRYLIKTRGQQVTLSCSPISGHRSVSWYQQTPGQGLQFLFEYFSETQRNKGNFPGRFSGRQFSNSRSEMNVSTLELGDSALYLCASSPDWGSYNEQFFGPGTRLTVL.

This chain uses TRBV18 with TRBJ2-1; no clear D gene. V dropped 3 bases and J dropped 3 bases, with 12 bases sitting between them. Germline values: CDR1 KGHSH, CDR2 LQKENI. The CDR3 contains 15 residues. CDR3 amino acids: CASSPQEVGYNEQFF. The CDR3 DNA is TGTGCCAGCTCACCGCAGGAAGTTGGCTACAATGAGCAGTTCTTC.

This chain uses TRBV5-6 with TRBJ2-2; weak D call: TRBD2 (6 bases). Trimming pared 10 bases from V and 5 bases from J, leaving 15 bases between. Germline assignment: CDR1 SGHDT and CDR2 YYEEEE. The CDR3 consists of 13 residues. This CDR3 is CAARREGTGELFF. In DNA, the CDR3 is TGTGCCGCCCGGCGGGAAGGGACCGGGGAGCTGTTTTTT.

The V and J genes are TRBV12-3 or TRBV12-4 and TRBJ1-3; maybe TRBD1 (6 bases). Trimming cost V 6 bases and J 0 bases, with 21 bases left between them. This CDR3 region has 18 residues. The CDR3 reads CASSQTGKGSLSGNTIYF. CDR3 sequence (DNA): TGTGCCAGCAGCCAAACAGGGAAGGGGTCCCTCTCTGGAAACACCATATATTTT.

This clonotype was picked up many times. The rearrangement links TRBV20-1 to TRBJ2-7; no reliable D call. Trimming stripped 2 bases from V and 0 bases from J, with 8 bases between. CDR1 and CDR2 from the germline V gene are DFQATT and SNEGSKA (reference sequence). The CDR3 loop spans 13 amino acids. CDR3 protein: CSARIGSSYEQYF. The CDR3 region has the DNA TGCAGTGCTAGAATCGGCAGCTCCTACGAGCAGTACTTC.

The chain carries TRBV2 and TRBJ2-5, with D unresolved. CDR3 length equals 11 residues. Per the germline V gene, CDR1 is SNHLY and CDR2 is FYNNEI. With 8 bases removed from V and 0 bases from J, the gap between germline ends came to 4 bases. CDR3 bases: TGTGCCAGCCAAAACCAAGAGACCCAGTACTTC. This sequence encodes CASQNQETQYF.

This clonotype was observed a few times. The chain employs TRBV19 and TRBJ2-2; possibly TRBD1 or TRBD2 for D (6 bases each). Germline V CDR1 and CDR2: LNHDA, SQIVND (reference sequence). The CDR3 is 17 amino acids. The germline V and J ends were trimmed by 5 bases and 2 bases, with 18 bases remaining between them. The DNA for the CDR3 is TGTGCCAGTAGTCCCCCCGGGGGACACAGTAACACCGGGGAGCTGTTTTTT. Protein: CASSPPGGHSNTGELFF.

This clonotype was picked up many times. CDR3 in amino acids: CASSFWDPEAFF. CDR3 DNA: TGTGCCAGCAGCTTCTGGGATCCTGAAGCTTTCTTT. The chain has TRBV7-2 and TRBJ1-1; D gene uncertain. Germline CDR1 SGHTA, CDR2 FQGNSA. The CDR3 covers 12 residues. V lost 3 bases and J lost 6, with 8 bases in between.

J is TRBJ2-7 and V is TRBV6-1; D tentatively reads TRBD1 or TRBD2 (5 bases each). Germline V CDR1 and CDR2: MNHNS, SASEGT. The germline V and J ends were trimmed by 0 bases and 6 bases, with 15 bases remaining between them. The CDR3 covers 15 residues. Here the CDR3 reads CASSEAGTAWVEQYF. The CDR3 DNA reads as TGTGCCAGCAGTGAAGCAGGGACGGCGTGGGTCGAGCAGTACTTC.

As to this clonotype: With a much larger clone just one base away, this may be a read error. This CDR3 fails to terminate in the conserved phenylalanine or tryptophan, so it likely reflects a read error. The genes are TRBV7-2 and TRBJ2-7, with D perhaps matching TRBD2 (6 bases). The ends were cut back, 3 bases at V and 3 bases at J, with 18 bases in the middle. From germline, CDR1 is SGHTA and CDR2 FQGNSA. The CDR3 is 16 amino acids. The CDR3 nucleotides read TGTGCCAGCAGCTTCCTTCCAGCGGGTGGTGACTACGAGCAGTACCTC. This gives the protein CASSFLPAGGDYEQYL.

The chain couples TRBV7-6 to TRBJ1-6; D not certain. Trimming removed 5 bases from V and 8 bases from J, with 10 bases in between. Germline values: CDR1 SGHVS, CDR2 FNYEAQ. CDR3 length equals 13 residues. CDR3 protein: CASSQLVDSPLHF. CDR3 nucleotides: TGTGCCAGCAGCCAGTTAGTGGATTCACCCCTCCACTTT.

The CDR3 coding sequence is TGTGCCAGCAGTTTATTTCCAGGGAGCTATGGCTACACCTTC. It encodes CASSLFPGSYGYTF. The gene calls are TRBV27 and TRBJ1-2, with D possibly TRBD1 on 5 matching bases. CDR1 is MNHEY, CDR2 SMNVEV, per germline (reference sequence). V was pared by 1 base and J by 4 bases, with 10 bases between. The CDR3 sequence is 14 residues long.

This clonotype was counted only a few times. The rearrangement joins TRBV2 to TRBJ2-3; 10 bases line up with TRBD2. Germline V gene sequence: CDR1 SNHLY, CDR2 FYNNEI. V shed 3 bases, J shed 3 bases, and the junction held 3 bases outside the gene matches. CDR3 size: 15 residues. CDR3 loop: CASSDGLAETDTQYF. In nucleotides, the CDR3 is TGTGCCAGCAGTGACGGACTAGCGGAAACAGATACGCAGTATTTT. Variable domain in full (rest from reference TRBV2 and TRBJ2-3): EPEVTQTPSHQVTQMGQEVILRCVPISNHLYFYWYRQILGQKVEFLVSFYNNEISEKSEIFDDQFSVERPDGSNFTLKIRSTKLEDSAMYFCASSDGLAETDTQYFGPGTRLTVL.

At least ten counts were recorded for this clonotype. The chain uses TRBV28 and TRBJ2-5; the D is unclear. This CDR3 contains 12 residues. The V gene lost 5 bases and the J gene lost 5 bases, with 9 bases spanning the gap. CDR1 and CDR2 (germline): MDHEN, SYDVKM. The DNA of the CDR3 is TGTGCCAGCAGTCAAGGGTTGGAGACCCAGTACTTC. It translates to CASSQGLETQYF.

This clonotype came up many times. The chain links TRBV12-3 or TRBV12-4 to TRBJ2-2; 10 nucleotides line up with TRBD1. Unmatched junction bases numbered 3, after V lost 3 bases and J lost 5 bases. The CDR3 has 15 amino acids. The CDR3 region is CASSFGQGGTGELFF. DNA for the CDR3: TGTGCCAGCAGTTTCGGACAGGGGGGTACCGGGGAGCTGTTTTTT.